These T cell receptor beta chains were read from a single sample in a study of OX40 agonist ivuxolimab in advanced cancers. Sequenced by immunoSEQ multiplex PCR; TCRdb stores in-frame clones only, minus some. The repertoire holds around 46,000 clones, with approximately 77% as singletons. The material sequenced was CD4+ or CD8+ T cells sorted from blood, taken in a trial of the OX40 agonist ivuxolimab. Receptors were obtained from an adult with an advanced solid tumor such as melanoma, head and neck, liver or kidney cancer. CDR3s include the opening cysteine and the closing phenylalanine or tryptophan. D genes are given only for firm matches. Only some rows state a clone size, as once, few, many or a class for expanded clones.

clone_size	v_call	cdr3_length	d_call	j_call	cdr3_nt	cdr3_aa
NA	TRBV11-2	14	NA	TRBJ2-3	TGTGCCAGCAGCTTTTCAGGGGCAACAGATACGCAGTATTTT	CASSFSGATDTQYF
medium-sized	TRBV28	14	TRBD1	TRBJ1-5	TGTGCCAGCAGCCCCGGGACAGGGCATCAGCCCCAGCATTTT	CASSPGTGHQPQHF
NA	TRBV7-2	15	TRBD2	TRBJ2-7	TGTGCCAGCAGCTTAGAGGGCGGGAGGAACTACGAGCAGTACTTC	CASSLEGGRNYEQYF
few	TRBV5-1	17	TRBD2	TRBJ2-1	TGCGCCAGCAGCTCGGGACTAGGACTAGCGGGGACGAATGAGCAGTTCTTC	CASSSGLGLAGTNEQFF
NA	TRBV28	11	NA	TRBJ1-5	TGTGCCAGCAGTACCCACTTGCCCCAGCATTTT	CASSTHLPQHF
NA	TRBV6-5	14	NA	TRBJ1-5	TGTGCCAGCAGTCCAGTGAATGGGGGGCAGCCCCAGCATTTT	CASSPVNGGQPQHF
NA	TRBV5-1	15	NA	TRBJ2-1	TGCGCCAGCAGCTTATCGGGGGGCGGCCACAATGAGCAGTTCTTC	CASSLSGGGHNEQFF
NA	TRBV29-1	17	TRBD2	TRBJ2-5	TGCAGCGTTGGGCGGCTAGCGGGAGGAGGGACCCAAGAGACCCAGTACTTC	CSVGRLAGGGTQETQYF
NA	TRBV11-2	13	NA	TRBJ2-1	TGTGCCAGCAGCTTAGGGACTTGGGATGAGCAGTTCTTC	CASSLGTWDEQFF
NA	TRBV6-5	13	TRBD1	TRBJ1-5	TGTGCCACCCACAGGGGGCCGGGGCAGCCCCAGCATTTT	CATHRGPGQPQHF
NA	TRBV19	14	TRBD1	TRBJ1-1	TGTGCCAGTATAGGGGCAGGGGGATGGACTGAAGCTTTCTTT	CASIGAGGWTEAFF
NA	TRBV29-1	15	NA	TRBJ2-7	TGCAGCGTTGAACTCGCGGGTACAAACTCCTACGAGCAGTACTTC	CSVELAGTNSYEQYF
few	TRBV7-2	16	TRBD2	TRBJ2-5	TGTGCCAGCAGCTTAATCGCTAGGACTAGGCGGGAGACCCAGTACTTC	CASSLIARTRRETQYF
NA	TRBV19	16	TRBD1	TRBJ1-5	TGTGCCAGTAGGATAATTGACAGGGGGCGCATCCAGCCCCAGCATTTT	CASRIIDRGRIQPQHF
NA	TRBV6-4	13	NA	TRBJ1-1	TGTGCCAGCAGGCTACAAGAGAACACTGAAGCTTTCTTT	CASRLQENTEAFF
few	TRBV5-1	14	TRBD2	TRBJ2-1	TGCGCCAGCAGCTTGCAACTAGCGGGGGATGAGCAGTTCTTC	CASSLQLAGDEQFF
NA	TRBV11-3	10	NA	TRBJ2-7	TGTGCCAGCGGGTTGGGCGAGCAGTACTTC	CASGLGEQYF
once	TRBV28	20	NA	TRBJ1-5	TGTGCCAGCAGTCCCTCGGGACAACCGGTAGGGGGGGGAAACAATCAGCCCCAGCATTTT	CASSPSGQPVGGGNNQPQHF
NA	TRBV11-3	13	TRBD1	TRBJ2-7	TGTGCCAGCAGCCAGACAGGGTCCTACGAGCAGTACTTC	CASSQTGSYEQYF
few	TRBV7-8	16	NA	TRBJ2-1	TGTGCCAGCAGCTTTCTTCAGTCGAGACCCAACAATGAGCAGTTCTTC	CASSFLQSRPNNEQFF
NA	TRBV7-8	17	TRBD2	TRBJ2-3	TGTGCCAGCAGCCCCTCACTAGCGGGAGGGCACACAGATACGCAGTATTTT	CASSPSLAGGHTDTQYF
few	TRBV14	14	TRBD1	TRBJ2-7	TGTGCCAGCAGCCCCAGGACAGGGGGGAGCGAGCAGTACTTC	CASSPRTGGSEQYF
NA	TRBV6-5	14	TRBD2	TRBJ2-2	TGTGCCAGCGGGGGGGAGGGTTTCACCGGGGAGCTGTTTTTT	CASGGEGFTGELFF
NA	TRBV12-5	11	NA	TRBJ2-1	TGTGCTAGTGGTCTCTTGGGGGAGCAGTTCTTC	CASGLLGEQFF
NA	TRBV2	11	NA	TRBJ1-5	TGTGCCAGCAGAGAAGGTCAGCCCCAGCATTTT	CASREGQPQHF
NA	TRBV6-6	14	TRBD1	TRBJ1-1	TGTGCCAGCAGTTTCGGACAGGTGAACACTGAAGCTTTCTTT	CASSFGQVNTEAFF
NA	TRBV5-1	14	TRBD1	TRBJ2-7	TGCGCCAGCAGCTTGAGGGACAGGTCTGGGGAGCAGTACTTC	CASSLRDRSGEQYF
NA	TRBV4-2	12	NA	TRBJ1-6	TGTGCCAGCAGCCAACCCGACAGAGGACTCCACTTT	CASSQPDRGLHF
NA	TRBV13	15	TRBD2	TRBJ2-7	TGTGCCAGCAGCCCGAGGGAGGGCTCGATTTACGAGCAGTACTTC	CASSPREGSIYEQYF
few	TRBV6-5	15	NA	TRBJ1-4	TGTGCCAGCAGTTACAAATGGACTCGTAATGAAAAACTGTTTTTT	CASSYKWTRNEKLFF
NA	TRBV21-1	15	NA	TRBJ2-7	TGTGCCAGCAGCCCCGGCGGCTCTTCGGAGGGGGAGCAGTACTTC	CASSPGGSSEGEQYF
NA	TRBV28	16	NA	TRBJ1-2	TGTGCCAGCAGTCCGAACGGGAGTCAGGGGCGACGCGGCTACACCTTC	CASSPNGSQGRRGYTF
NA	TRBV7-2	15	NA	TRBJ1-1	TGTGCCAGCAGCCGGGACGGAAAGGCGGGCACTGAAGCTTTCTTT	CASSRDGKAGTEAFF
few	TRBV18	15	NA	TRBJ1-2	TGTGCCAGCTCACCAGCAAGAAAGTCAAACTATGGCTACACCTTC	CASSPARKSNYGYTF
NA	TRBV27	17	NA	TRBJ1-1	TGTGCCAGCAGTTTATCCCTAGGCCCACAGGGTGGTACTGAAGCTTTCTTT	CASSLSLGPQGGTEAFF
NA	TRBV11-1	16	TRBD2	TRBJ2-1	TGTGCCAGCAGCTTATTAGCGGGGGGCTCCTACAATGAGCAGTTCTTC	CASSLLAGGSYNEQFF
NA	TRBV25-1	17	NA	TRBJ2-2	TGTGCCAGCAGTGAATATCGGAATACAGGGAGCACCGGGGAGCTGTTTTTT	CASSEYRNTGSTGELFF
NA	TRBV18	15	NA	TRBJ2-5	TGTGCCAGCTCACCACGAAGCGGGCCTCAAGAGACCCAGTACTTC	CASSPRSGPQETQYF
NA	TRBV1	17	NA	TRBJ1-1	TGCACCAGCAGCCAAACTGGACAGGGGCCCGGAACCGCGTCAGCTTTCTTT	CTSSQTGQGPGTASAFF
NA	TRBV5-4	13	NA	TRBJ1-5	TGTGCCAGCAGCCGAGGGGGGAATCAGCCCCAGCATTTT	CASSRGGNQPQHF
NA	TRBV6-6	15	NA	TRBJ2-3	TGTGCCAGCAGTTACGCGACCAGTGGCACAGATACGCAGTATTTT	CASSYATSGTDTQYF
NA	TRBV29-1	12	TRBD2	TRBJ2-1	TGCAGCGTTAATCTAGCGGACAATGAGCAGTTCTTC	CSVNLADNEQFF
NA	TRBV18	16	NA	TRBJ2-7	TGTGCCAGCTCACCTTGGGAGAGGGGGGGCGCTTACGAGCAGTACTTC	CASSPWERGGAYEQYF
NA	TRBV7-9	13	NA	TRBJ1-1	TGTGCCAGCAGCCTAGGGGGGGTTCCTGAAGCTTTCTTT	CASSLGGVPEAFF
NA	TRBV4-1	17	TRBD2	TRBJ2-1	TGCGCCAGCAGCCAAGAACCGGGACTAGCTCCCTACAATGAGCAGTTCTTC	CASSQEPGLAPYNEQFF
NA	TRBV7-9	19	NA	TRBJ2-2	TGTGCCAGCAGCTTATTCGGTCTGGGCGGGACTCCGACCACCGGGGAGCTGTTTTTT	CASSLFGLGGTPTTGELFF
NA	TRBV10-3	15	TRBD1	TRBJ1-1	TGTGCCATCCAGGGACAGGGGGCGAAGGGGTTTGAAGCTTTCTTT	CAIQGQGAKGFEAFF
NA	TRBV7-3	16	NA	TRBJ1-3	TGTGCCAGCAGCCCCCATGGGCAGGGGAACGACAACACCATATATTTT	CASSPHGQGNDNTIYF
NA	TRBV19	14	NA	TRBJ2-5	TGTGCCGGCGGATCTGGACAGACCCAAGAGACCCAGTACTTC	CAGGSGQTQETQYF
NA	TRBV27	15	NA	TRBJ2-1	TGTGCCAGCACTACTGGGGGGTTCTCCTACAATGAGCAGTTCTTC	CASTTGGFSYNEQFF
few	TRBV6-1	14	TRBD1	TRBJ1-6	TGTGCCAGCAGTGTTTCAGGGGGCCGCTCACCCCTCCACTTT	CASSVSGGRSPLHF
NA	TRBV19	15	NA	TRBJ2-4	TGTGCCAGCGGAAGTATAAACCGGCCCAAAAACATTCAGTACTTC	CASGSINRPKNIQYF